This is a list of T cell receptor beta chains from one sample in a study of beta chain features in type 1 diabetes. TCRdb's copy holds only in-frame clones and misses some; the assay was immunoSEQ multiplex PCR. The sample has 680,000 or so clones, roughly 13% seen once. The sample comprised naive CD4+ T cells from blood. The receptors were sampled from a man younger than 30 with type 1 diabetes. Each CDR3 is given with its conserved first and last residue. Each record gives: clone size, V gene, D gene, J gene, CDR3 protein, CDR3 DNA. D genes are given only for firm matches. The listing skips clone size in some rows; elsewhere it reads once, few, many or a size class.

few	TRBV14	-	TRBJ2-3	CASSPGHLEDTQYF	TGTGCCAGCAGCCCGGGGCATTTGGAGGATACGCAGTATTTT
-	TRBV7-7	-	TRBJ2-5	CASSLGLQETQYF	TGTGCCAGCAGCTTGGGCTTACAAGAGACCCAGTACTTC
-	TRBV15	-	TRBJ1-2	CATSPDFPPNYGYTF	TGTGCCACCAGCCCAGACTTTCCCCCTAACTATGGCTACACCTTC
-	TRBV13	-	TRBJ1-3	CASSPDSSGNTIYF	TGTGCCAGCAGCCCGGACAGCTCTGGAAACACCATATATTTT
few	TRBV2	-	TRBJ2-7	CASSRYEQYF	TGTGCCAGCAGTCGGTACGAGCAGTACTTC
few	TRBV5-1	-	TRBJ2-3	CASSPEADTQYF	TGCGCCAGCAGCCCGGAGGCAGATACGCAGTATTTT
few	TRBV7-3	TRBD1	TRBJ2-5	CASSTTGGEAGTQYF	TGTGCCAGCAGCACCACAGGGGGAGAGGCAGGGACCCAGTACTTC
-	TRBV9	-	TRBJ1-2	CASSVAGTGGGYGYTF	TGTGCCAGCAGCGTAGCGGGGACCGGAGGCGGCTATGGCTACACCTTC
few	TRBV30	-	TRBJ1-4	CAWSVSASNEKLFF	TGTGCCTGGAGTGTGAGTGCGTCTAATGAAAAACTGTTTTTT
-	TRBV27	TRBD2	TRBJ2-1	CASSPWTSFYNEQFF	TGTGCCAGCAGTCCGTGGACTAGCTTCTACAATGAGCAGTTCTTC
-	TRBV7-9	TRBD1	TRBJ2-5	CASSSRQGEETQYF	TGTGCCAGCAGCTCCCGACAGGGGGAAGAGACCCAGTACTTC
few	TRBV5-1	-	TRBJ2-7	CASSLTDGSSYEQYF	TGCGCCAGCAGCTTGACAGACGGGTCCTCCTACGAGCAGTACTTC
-	TRBV10-3	-	TRBJ2-1	CAIGVGNTEREQFF	TGTGCCATCGGCGTGGGCAACACGGAGAGAGAGCAGTTCTTC
few	TRBV10-2	TRBD2	TRBJ2-1	CASSESLGGTYNEQFF	TGCGCCAGCAGTGAGTCTTTGGGGGGGACCTACAATGAGCAGTTCTTC
few	TRBV21-1	-	TRBJ1-1	CASSVRTVDTEAFF	TGTGCCAGCAGCGTACGGACAGTAGACACTGAAGCTTTCTTT
few	TRBV6-6	-	TRBJ2-7	CASSYGENEQYF	TGTGCCAGCAGTTACGGGGAAAACGAGCAGTACTTC
-	TRBV30	-	TRBJ1-4	CATNSGGPGKLFF	TGTGCCACGAACTCCGGGGGCCCGGGAAAACTGTTTTTT
few	TRBV25-1	TRBD1	TRBJ2-7	CASSGLLGQGPSYEQYF	TGTGCCAGCAGTGGTCTCCTAGGACAGGGCCCTTCCTACGAGCAGTACTTC
-	TRBV19	TRBD1	TRBJ2-5	CASKNRGLETQYF	TGTGCCAGTAAAAACAGGGGGCTGGAGACCCAGTACTTC
few	TRBV19	-	TRBJ1-5	CASSRGANQPQHF	TGTGCCAGTAGTAGGGGTGCGAATCAGCCCCAGCATTTT
few	TRBV4-1	TRBD2	TRBJ2-5	CASSPTSGGAGETQYF	TGCGCCAGCAGCCCTACTAGCGGGGGGGCCGGTGAGACCCAGTACTTC
few	TRBV7-9	-	TRBJ1-6	CASGESPLHF	TGTGCCAGCGGGGAATCACCCCTCCACTTT
few	TRBV4-1	TRBD1	TRBJ1-2	CASSQGGQIHGYTF	TGCGCCAGCAGCCAAGGGGGACAGATCCATGGCTACACCTTC
-	TRBV11-3	-	TRBJ1-5	CASSPKGQDQPQHF	TGTGCCAGCAGCCCCAAGGGGCAGGATCAGCCCCAGCATTTT
few	TRBV15	-	TRBJ1-1	CATSRDVQSPGAFF	TGTGCCACCAGCAGAGATGTGCAGAGCCCTGGAGCTTTCTTT
-	TRBV4-2	-	TRBJ2-2	CASSQASYGELFF	TGTGCCAGCAGCCAAGCCAGCTACGGGGAGCTGTTTTTT
few	TRBV5-1	-	TRBJ2-4	CASSPGLSQSYLKNIQYF	TGCGCCAGCAGCCCGGGGCTGTCCCAGTCATATTTGAAAAACATTCAGTACTTC
few	TRBV10-3	-	TRBJ1-6	CAISGGTITYNSPLHF	TGTGCCATCAGTGGGGGGACGATCACCTATAATTCACCCCTCCACTTT
-	TRBV30	-	TRBJ1-6	CAWSELSSYNSPLHF	TGTGCCTGGAGTGAGTTGAGCTCCTATAATTCACCCCTCCACTTT
-	TRBV7-2	TRBD1	TRBJ1-1	CASCKGQGASEAFF	TGTGCCAGCTGCAAGGGACAGGGGGCGTCTGAAGCTTTCTTT
few	TRBV30	-	TRBJ1-5	CAWRGNGNQPQHF	TGTGCCTGGCGGGGGAACGGCAATCAGCCCCAGCATTTT
-	TRBV27	-	TRBJ1-1	CASSRIRGAEAFF	TGTGCCAGCAGCCGTATCAGGGGCGCTGAAGCTTTCTTT
-	TRBV28	-	TRBJ1-2	CASSSPLTANGYTF	TGTGCCAGCAGTTCACCCTTGACAGCAAATGGCTACACCTTC
few	TRBV9	-	TRBJ2-7	CASSVEQGWYEQYF	TGTGCCAGCAGCGTAGAACAGGGTTGGTACGAGCAGTACTTC
few	TRBV7-2	-	TRBJ1-3	CASSSGQIYGNTIYF	TGTGCCAGCAGCTCCGGACAGATATATGGAAACACCATATATTTT
few	TRBV4-2	-	TRBJ2-5	CASSPGIQGLGETQYF	TGTGCCAGCAGCCCGGGGATACAGGGTTTGGGAGAGACCCAGTACTTC
-	TRBV6-5	TRBD1	TRBJ1-3	CASSLGQPGNTIYF	TGTGCCAGCAGCCTGGGACAGCCTGGAAACACCATATATTTT
few	TRBV7-9	TRBD1	TRBJ2-1	CASSLGWGQSYNEQFF	TGTGCCAGCAGCTTAGGGTGGGGACAGTCCTACAATGAGCAGTTCTTC
-	TRBV19	-	TRBJ2-6	CASSISAGSGANVLTF	TGTGCCAGTAGTATATCCGCAGGCTCTGGGGCCAACGTCCTGACTTTC
-	TRBV7-2	-	TRBJ1-1	CASSFTGNTEAFF	TGTGCCAGCAGCTTCACGGGGAACACTGAAGCTTTCTTT
few	TRBV30	TRBD1	TRBJ1-5	CAWSPDRGVNQPQHF	TGTGCCTGGAGCCCGGACAGGGGCGTCAATCAGCCCCAGCATTTT
few	TRBV11-3	-	TRBJ1-2	CASSKAGGYGYTF	TGTGCCAGCAGCAAGGCTGGAGGCTATGGCTACACCTTC
few	TRBV5-1	-	TRBJ2-3	CASSLGQYTDTQYF	TGCGCCAGCAGCTTGGGACAGTACACAGATACGCAGTATTTT
-	TRBV30	-	TRBJ2-2	CAWSPNPVTGELFF	TGTGCCTGGAGTCCTAACCCGGTCACCGGGGAGCTGTTTTTT
few	TRBV4-1	TRBD1	TRBJ1-1	CASSLNLPYVDRAFRAFF	TGCGCCAGCAGCCTGAACCTCCCCTATGTGGACAGGGCCTTTCGGGCTTTCTTT